This T cell receptor (beta chain) emerged from a study of beta chain features in type 1 diabetes. Turning to the study itself: Patients were similar to healthy donors in age and gender (as well as in cell yields). Over all samples combined, some 99,000,000 sorted cells were examined. The study, taken as a whole, reports: The study notes PCR might favor shorter templates equally in patients and controls.

Naive, central memory, regulatory and stem cell-like memory cells within the CD4+ compartment were sorted using CD45RO/CCR7/CD25/CD127/CD95/CD27. Expressed TCRB transcripts were sequenced because the entire RNA isolate underwent reverse transcription. Using immunoSEQ multiplex PCR, the repertoire was profiled, and TCRdb retains in-frame clones only, with some absent. In the table there are 250,000 or so clones, 27% of which are singletons. Germline V gene sequence: CDR1 GTSNPN, CDR2 SVGIG (reference sequence). The CDR3 is 14 residues long. V shed 2 bases and J shed 2 bases, with 12 bases lying between them. As concerns this clone: As yet, its antigen is unknown.

The sequence derives from a man aged 30 to 39 in good health. Source material: central memory CD4+ T cells from blood. V gene TRBV30 combines with J gene TRBJ1-1, with D tentatively TRBD1 (6 bases). In nucleotides, the CDR3 is TGTGCCTGGAGTATCGGGGGCGCAAACACTGAAGCTTTCTTT. Translated, it gives CAWSIGGANTEAFF. Full variable domain (rest looked up from reference TRBV30 and TRBJ1-1): SQTIHQWPATLVQPVGSPLSLECTVEGTSNPNLYWYRQAAGRGLQLLFYSVGIGQISSEVPQNLSASRPQDRQFILSSKKLLLSDSGFYLCAWSIGGANTEAFFGQGTRLTVV.